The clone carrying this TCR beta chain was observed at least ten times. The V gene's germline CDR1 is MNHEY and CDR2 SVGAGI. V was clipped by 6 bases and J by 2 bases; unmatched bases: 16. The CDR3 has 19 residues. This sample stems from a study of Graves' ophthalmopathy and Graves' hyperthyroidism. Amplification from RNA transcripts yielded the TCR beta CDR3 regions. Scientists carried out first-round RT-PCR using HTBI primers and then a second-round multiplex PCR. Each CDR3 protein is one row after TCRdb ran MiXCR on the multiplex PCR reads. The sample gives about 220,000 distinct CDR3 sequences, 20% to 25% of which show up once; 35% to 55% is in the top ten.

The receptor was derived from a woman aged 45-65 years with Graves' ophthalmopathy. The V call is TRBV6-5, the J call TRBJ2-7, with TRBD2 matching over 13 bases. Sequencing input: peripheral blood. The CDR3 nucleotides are TGTGCCAGCAGCGCGACCGGACTAGCGGGAGATGTAGGTACCTACGAGCAGTACTTC. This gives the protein CASSATGLAGDVGTYEQYF.